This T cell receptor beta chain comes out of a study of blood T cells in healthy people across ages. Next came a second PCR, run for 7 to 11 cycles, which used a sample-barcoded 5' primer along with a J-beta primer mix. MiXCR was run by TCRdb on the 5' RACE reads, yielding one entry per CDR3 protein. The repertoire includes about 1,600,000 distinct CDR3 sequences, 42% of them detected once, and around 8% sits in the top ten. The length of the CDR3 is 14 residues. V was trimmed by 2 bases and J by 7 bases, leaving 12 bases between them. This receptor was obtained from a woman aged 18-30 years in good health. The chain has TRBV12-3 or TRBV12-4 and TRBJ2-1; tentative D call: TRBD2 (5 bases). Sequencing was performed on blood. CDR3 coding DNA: TGTGCCAGCAGTTTATACGTCGGGAATAATGAGCAGTTCTTC. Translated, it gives CASSLYVGNNEQFF.